What follows are 15 T cell receptor beta chains derived from one specimen sequenced in a study of PD-1 blockade in classical Hodgkin lymphoma. Time point reported: cycle 4 day 1 (C4D1), after less than seven weeks of nivolumab. All the patients suffered relapse after autologous stem cell transplantation, and brentuximab vedotin exposure differed. TCRdb keeps only in-frame clones here, not all; method: immunoSEQ multiplex PCR. Among under 130,000 clones listed, approximately 89% were seen once. The sample consisted of peripheral blood mononuclear cells (PBMCs), taken before the fourth cycle of nivolumab. The source is a human donor with classical Hodgkin lymphoma.

The chain links TRBV19 to TRBJ2-3, with TRBD2 identical over 8 bases. This CDR3 region has 15 residues. After removal of 6 bases from V and 3 bases from J, the junction contained 8 bases not matched to a gene. Germline V gives CDR1 LNHDA, CDR2 SQIVND (reference sequence). The CDR3 DNA sequence: TGTGCCAGTAGAGAGACGGGACTAGTGACAGATACGCAGTATTTT. Its protein is CASRETGLVTDTQYF.

The CDR3 loop is CASSLGSGNTIYF. DNA of the CDR3: TGCGCCAGCAGCTTGGGCAGTGGAAACACCATATATTTT. The chain employs TRBV5-1 and TRBJ1-3; no firm D call. V shed 0 bases and J shed 3 bases, with 4 bases lying between them. The CDR3 contains 13 residues. CDR1 SGHRS and CDR2 YFSETQ come from the germline V gene.

The chain recombines TRBV6-5 with TRBJ2-7; a possible D gene is TRBD1 (5 bases). From germline, CDR1 is MNHEY and CDR2 SVGAGI. The CDR3 consists of 15 residues. V lost 5 bases to trimming and J lost 6 bases, with 20 bases between them. The CDR3 loop reads CASSHDRYPTSEQYF. In nucleotides, the CDR3 is TGTGCCAGCAGTCACGACAGATACCCCACCTCCGAGCAGTACTTC.

The table lists this clone with a few counts. The V gene is TRBV27, the J gene TRBJ2-1, with 9 nucleotides matching TRBD1. Germline V gene data show CDR1 as MNHEY and CDR2 as SMNVEV (reference sequence). The length of the CDR3 is 14 residues. V dropped 5 bases and J dropped 9; count of bases not matched to a gene: 8. The CDR3 coding sequence is TGTGCCAGCAGTCCCCGACAGGGGGTTGGTGAGCAGTTCTTC. Residues: CASSPRQGVGEQFF.

This clone came up a few times. The chain couples TRBV2 to TRBJ1-2; no firm D call. The CDR3 loop spans 15 amino acids. Per the germline V gene, CDR1 is SNHLY and CDR2 is FYNNEI. Trimming left V 0 bases short and J 2 bases short, with 10 bases between. The CDR3 DNA sequence: TGTGCCAGCAGTGAAGCGGTTCTCCAGAACTATGGCTACACCTTC. It encodes CASSEAVLQNYGYTF.

V gene TRBV5-4 combines with J gene TRBJ2-5, with 8 nucleotides matching TRBD1. The V and J ends lost 0 bases and 9 bases, in that order; junction bases with no gene match: 4. Per germline, CDR1 SGHNT and CDR2 YYREEE (reference sequence). The CDR3 has 13 amino acids. DNA of the CDR3: TGTGCCAGCAGCTTGGTCCAGGGGGCGGCCCAGTACTTC. Protein: CASSLVQGAAQYF.

The chain recombines TRBV7-2 with TRBJ1-5, with TRBD1 as a possible D gene (6 bases). The CDR3 loop spans 14 amino acids. The V gene lost 1 base and the J gene lost 7 bases, with 11 bases spanning the gap. In germline, CDR1 is SGHTA, CDR2 FQGNSA. CDR3 loop: CASSLDRVGQPQHF. The CDR3, as DNA: TGTGCCAGCAGCTTAGACAGGGTCGGCCAGCCCCAGCATTTT. The entire variable domain, with the rest obtained from reference TRBV7-2 and TRBJ1-5, is as follows: GAGVSQSPSNKVTEKGKDVELRCDPISGHTALYWYRQSLGQGLEFLIYFQGNSAPDKSGLPSDRFSAERTGGSVSTLTIQRTQQEDSAVYLCASSLDRVGQPQHFGDGTRLSIL.

This clone came up once. V is TRBV11-2 and J is TRBJ2-1; D not certain. This CDR3 is built from 12 residues. Germline V CDR1 and CDR2: SGHAT, FQNNGV. V was shortened by 5 bases and J by 8 bases, with 10 bases between the two germline ends. CDR3 nucleotide sequence: TGTGCCAGCAGCAGCTTGGCCGATGAGCAGTTCTTC. This gives the protein CASSSLADEQFF. The whole variable domain, filled in from reference TRBV11-2 and TRBJ2-1, reads EAGVAQSPRYKIIEKRQSVAFWCNPISGHATLYWYQQILGQGPKLLIQFQNNGVVDDSQLPKDRFSAERLKGVDSTLKIQPAKLEDSAVYLCASSSLADEQFFGPGTRLTVL.

The chain carries TRBV29-1 and TRBJ1-1; D remains unclear. The V end lost 7 bases, the J end lost 1 base, and 16 bases lay between the germline ends. The CDR3 length is 14 residues. Germline CDR1 is SQVTM and CDR2 is ANQGSEA. The CDR3 spells CSGARGPGNTEAFF. DNA of the CDR3: TGCAGCGGCGCCCGAGGGCCGGGGAACACTGAAGCTTTCTTT.

V and J are TRBV5-8 and TRBJ1-2; D is possibly TRBD1 (6 bases). V was cut by 1 base and J by 0 bases, with 13 bases left in between. Germline assignment: CDR1 SGHTS and CDR2 YDEGEE. The CDR3 is 16 amino acids. CDR3 protein: CASSLSWGRANYGYTF. The DNA for the CDR3 is TGTGCCAGCAGCTTGTCTTGGGGGCGTGCTAACTATGGCTACACCTTC.

Only a few counts were recorded for this clone. The chain recombines TRBV5-1 with TRBJ2-5; 8 nucleotides align to TRBD1. The germline V gene encodes CDR1 SGHRS and CDR2 YFSETQ. Unmatched junction bases numbered 5, after V lost 4 bases and J lost 3 bases. CDR3 length equals 14 residues. CDR3 protein: CASSKLTGEETQYF. The CDR3 DNA follows: TGCGCCAGCAGCAAACTGACAGGGGAAGAGACCCAGTACTTC.

The chain links TRBV4-1 to TRBJ2-1; 8 bases line up with TRBD2. Unmatched junction bases numbered 15, after V lost 8 bases and J lost 6 bases. The CDR3 length is 16 residues. The germline V gene encodes CDR1 MGHRA and CDR2 YSYEKL. In nucleotides, the CDR3 is TGCGCCAGCCGCAAAGGTCCCCTAGCGGGCCTCAATGAGCAGTTCTTC. Its protein is CASRKGPLAGLNEQFF.

This rearrangement joins TRBV21-1 to TRBJ2-7. TRBV21-1 is deemed a pseudogene. The CDR3 loop spans 16 amino acids. The CDR3 loop is CASSLPPGRSSYEQYF. CDR3 DNA: TGTGCCAGCAGTTTGCCTCCGGGACGCAGCTCCTACGAGCAGTACTTC.

V usage is TRBV5-6 and J usage is TRBJ1-1; 8 bases fit TRBD1. This CDR3 region has 13 residues. Germline CDR1 SGHDT, CDR2 YYEEEE. The V and J ends lost 4 bases and 4 bases, in that order; junction bases with no gene match: 3. The DNA for the CDR3 is TGTGCCAGCAGCCTACAGGGGGTCACTGAAGCTTTCTTT. The encoded protein is CASSLQGVTEAFF.

This chain links TRBV2 with TRBJ1-2; D perhaps matches TRBD1 (5 bases). CDR3 length: 14 residues. Trimming took off 6 bases at V and 0 bases at J, with 11 bases between the two ends. Germline V gene data show CDR1 as SNHLY and CDR2 as FYNNEI. CDR3 DNA: TGTGCCAGCAGGATGACAGCAACTAACTATGGCTACACCTTC. It is translated as CASRMTATNYGYTF.